The 12 T cell receptor beta chains listed next were all sequenced from one sample in a study of glioma-infiltrating T cells. Using RNA template, CDR3s of TCR alpha and beta were amplified with iRepertoire arm-PCR. Via MiXCR, TCRdb re-called the multiplex PCR reads, giving one row per CDR3 protein. The sample lists tens of thousands of distinct CDR3 sequences; 23% were seen once. Sequences were obtained from glioma tissue, nonneoplastic brain tissue, or PBMCs (not recorded which). The origin of the receptors is a human donor with low-grade glioma or glioblastoma, undergoing nonglioma brain surgery, or in good health (not recorded which).

The V gene is TRBV2, the J gene TRBJ1-2; D gene ambiguous. The CDR3 extends over 13 amino acids. CDR1 and CDR2 from the germline V gene are SNHLY and FYNNEI. Trimming took 6 bases from V and 10 from J, leaving 18 bases between them. The CDR3 protein is CASSFGSPYNYTF. CDR3 sequence (DNA): TGTGCCAGCAGCTTTGGCAGTCCCTATAACTACACCTTC.

This clonotype came up many times. The V call is TRBV6-1, the J call TRBJ2-7; D gene unclear. The CDR3 is 13 residues long. Germline V gene sequence: CDR1 MNHNS, CDR2 SASEGT. V dropped 6 bases and J dropped 3 bases, with 12 bases sitting between them. This chain's CDR3 is CASSSSPFYEQYF. The CDR3, as DNA: TGTGCCAGCAGCAGTTCCCCGTTCTACGAGCAGTACTTC.

This clonotype was observed a few times. This sequence joins TRBV7-9 and TRBJ2-7; D possibly corresponds to TRBD2 (5 bases). Germline CDR1 is SEHNR and CDR2 is FQNEAQ (reference sequence). Between the trimmed V and J ends, which lost 6 bases and 0 bases, there was a span of 12 bases. This CDR3 contains 14 residues. CDR3 in DNA: TGTGCCAGCAGTTCCCGAGGGTCCTCCTACGAGCAGTACTTC. It is translated as CASSSRGSSYEQYF.

This clonotype showed up just a few times. The chain has TRBV12-3 or TRBV12-4 and TRBJ2-7; TRBD2 matches 11 bases. The CDR3 extends over 18 amino acids. Unmatched junction bases numbered 13, after V lost 6 bases and J lost 0 bases. The CDR3 is CASSPLRRGLAVSYEQYF. The CDR3 bases are TGTGCCAGCAGCCCCTTACGGAGGGGACTAGCGGTCTCCTACGAGCAGTACTTC.

This chain joins TRBV5-1 and TRBJ1-2; D may be TRBD1 (6 bases). CDR1 is SGHRS, CDR2 YFSETQ, per germline. V was cut by 0 bases and J by 8 bases, with 14 bases left in between. This CDR3 has 14 amino acids. Here the CDR3 DNA reads TGCGCCAGCAGCTTGGGAGGACAGATTCTCGGCTACACCTTC. Translated, it gives CASSLGGQILGYTF.

A few counts support this clonotype. The chain joins TRBV7-9 to TRBJ2-1, with TRBD2 matching over 7 bases. The CDR3 is made up of 14 amino acids. Losses at the gene ends were 3 bases for V and 8 bases for J; bases not matched to a gene: 7. The germline CDR1 and CDR2 sequences are SEHNR and FQNEAQ (reference sequence). The CDR3 region is CASSFGGSVDEQFF. DNA for the CDR3: TGTGCCAGCAGCTTCGGCGGGAGCGTGGATGAGCAGTTCTTC.

This clonotype was found many times. The DNA for the CDR3 is TGTGCCAGCAGCCCCGAACTAGCGGGGCCTTCGGTGGAGCAGTATTTT. Translating it yields CASSPELAGPSVEQYF. V usage is TRBV7-2 and J usage is TRBJ2-3, with 10 bases fitting TRBD2. V dropped 5 bases and J dropped 11; count of bases not matched to a gene: 16. The CDR3 length is 16 residues. CDR1 and CDR2 from the germline V gene are SGHTA and FQGNSA.

The V call is TRBV20-1, the J call TRBJ1-1; D may be TRBD1 (5 bases). V dropped 2 bases and J dropped 7 bases, with 11 bases sitting between them. Germline V gene lookup returns CDR1 DFQATT and CDR2 SNEGSKA (reference sequence). The CDR3 spans 12 residues. The CDR3 is CSARKPGNEAFF. Here the CDR3 DNA reads TGCAGTGCTAGAAAACCAGGGAATGAAGCTTTCTTT.

The rearrangement links TRBV19 to TRBJ1-5; D not resolved. Germline V gene lookup returns CDR1 LNHDA and CDR2 SQIVND (reference sequence). The length of the CDR3 is 14 residues. The V end lost 7 bases, the J end lost 6 bases, and 16 bases lay between the germline ends. CDR3 nucleotide sequence: TGTGCCAGTACCATGGGGTTTCGGGGTCAGCCCCAGCATTTT. It specifies CASTMGFRGQPQHF. Supplemented by reference TRBV19 and TRBJ1-5, the full variable domain reads DGGITQSPKYLFRKEGQNVTLSCEQNLNHDAMYWYRQDPGQGLRLIYYSQIVNDFQKGDIAEGYSVSREKKESFPLTVTSAQKNPTAFYLCASTMGFRGQPQHFGDGTRLSIL.

As to this clonotype: A much larger clonotype is one base distant, so this may be a read error. The chain combines TRBV29-1 with TRBJ2-3; 7 positions match TRBD1. Germline CDR1 and CDR2: SQVTM and ANQGSEA. The CDR3 is 12 residues long. The V segment lost 8 bases and the J segment 4 bases; nucleotides outside the gene matches: 6. The CDR3 protein is CSLGGSPDTQYF. The CDR3 coding sequence is TGCAGCCTAGGGGGCAGTCCAGATACGCAGTATTTT.

As concerns this clonotype: Just one base apart from a much larger clone, this may be a read error. The chain has TRBV5-4 and TRBJ1-2; the D gene is possibly TRBD1 (5 bases). Germline V gene lookup returns CDR1 SGHNT and CDR2 YYREEE (reference sequence). Trimming left V 4 bases short and J 6 bases short, with 13 bases between. This CDR3 spans 13 amino acids. Here the CDR3 reads CASSQDTLHGYTF. DNA of the CDR3: TGTGCCAGCAGCCAGGACACACTCCATGGCTACACCTTC.

This clonotype was recorded at least ten times. J is TRBJ1-2 and V is TRBV15; 7 nucleotides align to TRBD1. The CDR3 runs 12 residues. The junction had 4 bases not matched to a gene; V was cut back by 2 bases and J by 10 bases. Germline CDR1 reads LNHNV; CDR2 reads YYDKDF (reference sequence). The CDR3 DNA is TGTGCCACCAGCAGAAAGGGGGCAGACTACACCTTC. It specifies CATSRKGADYTF.